This T cell receptor (beta chain) comes out of a study of T cell changes during pregnancy in multiple sclerosis. Libraries were prepared by immunoSEQ multiplex PCR; TCRdb keeps only in-frame clonotypes and omits some of them. The sample holds about 46,000 clones, 91% seen once. Germline values: CDR1 MNHEY, CDR2 SMNVEV (reference sequence). The CDR3 runs to 16 residues. Trimming stripped 2 bases from V and 4 bases from J, with 14 bases between. The chain links TRBV27 to TRBJ1-4, with D maybe TRBD1 (5 bases). Here the sequenced sample was CD8+ T cells from peripheral blood mononuclear cells, taken after pregnancy. The receptor comes from a female donor with multiple sclerosis, enrolled in a pregnancy study. The CDR3 protein is CASSLTLQGLNEKLFF. CDR3 DNA sequence: TGTGCCAGCAGTTTAACCCTGCAGGGCCTTAATGAAAAACTGTTTTTT.